The text below deals with one T cell receptor beta chain. Clones were read by immunoSEQ multiplex PCR, and TCRdb kept only the in-frame ones, dropping some. This table holds roughly 75,000 clones, 75% to 95% found once. The data stem from a study of blood T cell repertoires in COVID-19. The V and J ends lost 5 bases and 13 bases, in that order; junction bases with no gene match: 9. CDR3 length equals 12 residues. CDR1 WNHNN and CDR2 SYGVQD come from the germline V gene (reference sequence). The sample comprised peripheral blood. The V gene is TRBV10-1, the J gene TRBJ2-7; TRBD1 agrees at 9 bases. The receptor comes from a human donor in a cohort sampled during active COVID-19. This chain's CDR3 is CASSTGQGSQYF. CDR3 DNA: TGCGCCAGCAGTACCGGACAGGGGTCGCAATACTTC.